This TCR beta chain comes out of a study of blood T cell repertoires in COVID-19. Study context: Sites across the United States, Italy and Spain contributed samples from acute and convalescent COVID-19.

From germline, CDR1 is MNHEY and CDR2 SVGAGI. The CDR3 covers 15 residues. Trimming removed 6 bases from V and 4 bases from J, with 16 bases in between. This clone came up once. Original handling: Amplified reference gene primers provided the basis for estimating nucleated cell counts. Profiled with immunoSEQ multiplex PCR; TCRdb holds only in-frame clones, not every one. Clone size and V and J calls were adopted from that table, with D and trimming inferred from the DNA. Found here are about 240,000 clones, approximately 87% of them singletons; the top ten hold 5.5% to 8%. Sequenced input: peripheral blood. This clonotype was obtained from a man in his sixties with acute or convalescent COVID-19. The chain joins TRBV6-5 to TRBJ2-1; D remains unclear. CDR3 DNA: TGTGCCAGCAGATCCCGGGTGACCGTATACAATGAGCAGTTCTTC. Translation gives CASRSRVTVYNEQFF.